This record concerns one TCR beta chain sequence. This entry comes from a study of long-term antiretroviral therapy in people with HIV. The V gene lost 2 bases and the J gene lost 0 bases, with 14 bases spanning the gap. The CDR3 totals 16 residues. Germline assignment: CDR1 SGHDT and CDR2 YYEEEE. The assay, immunoSEQ v3.0, was run at survey level. Sequencing used immunoSEQ multiplex PCR; TCRdb keeps in-frame clones, though not all of them. The sample shows some 20,000 clones, over 60% of them seen only once. V gene TRBV5-6 combines with J gene TRBJ1-1; D unclear. The sequence derives from a woman in her twenties or thirties with HIV. Sample: unsorted PBMCs, taken 2.9 years after starting antiretroviral therapy. The CDR3 sequence: CASSLEPRSLNTEAFF. CDR3 DNA sequence: TGTGCCAGCAGCTTAGAACCCAGGAGCCTGAACACTGAAGCTTTCTTT.